The 4 T cell receptor beta chains reported below all come from one sample, sequenced in a study of blood T cell repertoires in COVID-19. Measured with immunoSEQ multiplex PCR; TCRdb has only the in-frame clones, and not every one. This table holds some 110,000 clones, about nine tenths found once. Sequencing was carried out using peripheral blood. The origin of the receptors is a man aged 40-55 years with acute or convalescent COVID-19.

The J gene is TRBJ1-3, the V gene TRBV30, with D hard to call. The CDR3 runs 16 residues. The germline gives CDR1 GTSNPN, CDR2 SVGIG (reference sequence). Deletions cut 2 bases from V and 0 bases from J, with 14 bases between. In DNA, the CDR3 is TGTGCCTGGAGTCCAGGAGGCTCCGGCTCTGGAAACACCATATATTTT. It codes for CAWSPGGSGSGNTIYF. The whole variable domain, filled in from reference TRBV30 and TRBJ1-3, reads SQTIHQWPATLVQPVGSPLSLECTVEGTSNPNLYWYRQAAGRGLQLLFYSVGIGQISSEVPQNLSASRPQDRQFILSSKKLLLSDSGFYLCAWSPGGSGSGNTIYFGEGSWLTVV.

J is TRBJ2-1 and V is TRBV10-3; 8 bases agree with TRBD1. CDR1 is ENHRY, CDR2 SYGVKD, per germline. Trimming cost V 3 bases and J 7 bases; bases outside gene matches: 8. This CDR3 comprises 15 residues. The CDR3 DNA reads as TGTGCCATCAGTGAAGGCAGGGGGCAGGGGAATGAGCAGTTCTTC. Encoded protein: CAISEGRGQGNEQFF.

This clone was detected only a few times. The chain recombines TRBV27 with TRBJ2-7, with a weak D call TRBD1 (7 bases). The CDR3 is 14 amino acids. Germline lookup yields CDR1 MNHEY and CDR2 SMNVEV (reference sequence). V was clipped by 4 bases and J by 6 bases, with 16 bases between them. The DNA of the CDR3 is TGTGCCAGCAGTTCTAACAGGGGAGCGGGCGAGCAGTACTTC. This gives the protein CASSSNRGAGEQYF.

The chain couples TRBV7-2 to TRBJ2-7; TRBD1 aligns across 7 bases. Germline loops: CDR1 SGHTA, CDR2 FQGNSA. This CDR3 spans 16 amino acids. The J segment lost 3 bases and the V segment lost 1 base, leaving 9 bases of the junction unmatched. The CDR3 here is CASSLGPGGSIYEQYF. DNA for the CDR3: TGTGCCAGCAGCTTAGGGCCAGGGGGTAGCATCTACGAGCAGTACTTC.